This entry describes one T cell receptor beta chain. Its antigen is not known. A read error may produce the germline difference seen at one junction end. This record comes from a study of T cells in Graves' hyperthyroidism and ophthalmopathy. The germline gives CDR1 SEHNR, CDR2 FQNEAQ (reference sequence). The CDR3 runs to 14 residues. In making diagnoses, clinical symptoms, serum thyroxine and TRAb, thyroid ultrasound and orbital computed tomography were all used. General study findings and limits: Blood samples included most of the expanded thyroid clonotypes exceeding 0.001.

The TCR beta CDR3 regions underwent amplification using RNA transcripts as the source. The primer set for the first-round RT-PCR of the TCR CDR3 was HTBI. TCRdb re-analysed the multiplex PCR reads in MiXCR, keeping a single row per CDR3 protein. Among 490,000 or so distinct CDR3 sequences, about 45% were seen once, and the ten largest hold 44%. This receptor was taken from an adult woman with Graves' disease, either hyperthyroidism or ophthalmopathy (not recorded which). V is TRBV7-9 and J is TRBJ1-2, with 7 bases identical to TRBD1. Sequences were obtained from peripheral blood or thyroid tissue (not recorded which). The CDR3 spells CASIAWQGEYGHTF. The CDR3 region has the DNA TGTGCCAGCATCGCTTGGCAGGGGGAATATGGCCACACCTTC.